The rows below give T cell receptor beta chains drawn from one sample of a study of blood T cell repertoires in COVID-19. The assay was immunoSEQ multiplex PCR, and TCRdb's table has in-frame clones only and misses some. The data show roughly 250,000 clones, with about nine tenths seen just once and 1.5% to 2% held by the top ten. Sequencing was done on a sample of PBMCs or T cells enriched from blood (not recorded which). The receptors stem from a woman aged 18-29 years who had recovered from COVID-19. Each CDR3 is given with its conserved first and last residue. A D gene is named only where the DNA matches it firmly. Part of the rows lack a size; the others show once, few, many or a class for expanded clones.

V	D	size	J	CDR3	DNA
TRBV6-5	TRBD2	.	TRBJ2-7	CATLRAGVSYEQYF	TGTGCCACCCTACGTGCGGGGGTCTCCTACGAGCAGTACTTC
TRBV5-5	TRBD1	.	TRBJ2-7	CASSLFRTGDYEQYF	TGTGCCAGCAGCCTATTCAGGACAGGGGACTACGAGCAGTACTTC
TRBV13	TRBD2	.	TRBJ2-1	CASSQGTSGDYNEQFF	TGTGCCAGCAGCCAAGGGACTAGCGGGGATTACAATGAGCAGTTCTTC
TRBV12-3/TRBV12-4	TRBD1	.	TRBJ1-2	CASRTGGNYGYTF	TGTGCCAGCAGGACAGGGGGTAACTATGGCTACACCTTC
TRBV5-1	TRBD2	.	TRBJ2-7	CASSFSAGGDYEQYF	TGCGCCAGCAGCTTTTCAGCGGGAGGGGACTACGAGCAGTACTTC
TRBV25-1	TRBD2	.	TRBJ2-7	CASSGGGGHEQYF	TGTGCCAGCAGTGGCGGGGGGGGACACGAGCAGTACTTC
TRBV27	.	.	TRBJ2-1	CASSFRLNNEQFF	TGTGCCAGCAGTTTTCGACTGAACAATGAGCAGTTCTTC
TRBV2	.	.	TRBJ1-5	CASKARQGDQPQHF	TGTGCCAGCAAGGCTAGGCAAGGTGATCAGCCCCAGCATTTT
TRBV6-5	.	.	TRBJ1-1	CASSYDPGDTEAFF	TGTGCCAGCAGTTACGATCCGGGAGATACTGAAGCTTTCTTT
TRBV28	.	once	TRBJ1-2	CASRKQASNYGYTF	TGTGCCAGCAGAAAACAGGCTTCTAACTATGGCTACACCTTC
TRBV7-6	.	.	TRBJ2-6	CASSRREHGANVLTF	TGTGCCAGCAGCCGGCGGGAACATGGGGCCAACGTCCTGACTTTC
TRBV19	TRBD1	.	TRBJ2-7	CASRKGQGGSYEQYF	TGTGCCAGTAGAAAGGGACAGGGGGGATCCTACGAGCAGTACTTC
TRBV29-1	TRBD1	once	TRBJ2-1	CSVVGQGHNEQFF	TGCAGCGTTGTCGGACAGGGGCATAATGAGCAGTTCTTC
TRBV19	.	few	TRBJ1-6	CASSIGKARNYNSPLHF	TGTGCCAGTAGTATCGGGAAGGCCAGAAACTATAATTCACCCCTCCACTTT
TRBV10-3	TRBD2	once	TRBJ2-1	CAISEPGTRRDEQFF	TGTGCCATCAGTGAGCCCGGGACTAGACGCGATGAGCAGTTCTTC
TRBV6-5	TRBD1	.	TRBJ1-2	CASNNWGQGNYGYTF	TGTGCCAGCAACAACTGGGGACAGGGGAACTATGGCTACACCTTC
TRBV9	.	.	TRBJ1-2	CASSSSPKGGHGYTF	TGTGCCAGCAGCAGTAGCCCAAAGGGGGGGCACGGCTACACCTTC
TRBV6-5	TRBD2	.	TRBJ2-1	CASTEAREVTNEQFF	TGTGCCAGCACCGAGGCCCGGGAGGTTACAAATGAGCAGTTCTTC
TRBV27	TRBD2	few	TRBJ2-7	CASSPTSGQSYEQYF	TGTGCCAGCAGTCCGACTAGCGGACAAAGCTACGAGCAGTACTTC
TRBV7-9	.	.	TRBJ1-2	CASSSRGYGYTF	TGTGCCAGCAGCTCGCGGGGGTATGGCTACACCTTC
TRBV7-2	.	once	TRBJ1-3	CASSLAPTVGSAGNTIYF	TGTGCCAGCAGCTTAGCCCCCACCGTGGGGAGCGCTGGAAACACCATATATTTT
TRBV5-4	.	.	TRBJ2-2	CASSLQTDTGELFF	TGTGCCAGCAGCTTGCAGACTGACACCGGGGAGCTGTTTTTT
TRBV3-1/TRBV3-2	TRBD1	.	TRBJ1-2	CASTNWTGSNYGYTF	TGTGCCAGCACCAACTGGACAGGATCTAACTATGGCTACACCTTC
TRBV27	TRBD1	.	TRBJ1-2	CASRSLGTGVYGYTF	TGTGCCAGCAGAAGCCTTGGGACAGGGGTTTATGGCTACACCTTC
TRBV5-1	.	.	TRBJ2-1	CASSLEARGNEQFF	TGCGCCAGCAGCTTAGAGGCGCGGGGCAATGAGCAGTTCTTC
TRBV9	.	.	TRBJ1-1	CASSVTDRPLTEAFF	TGTGCCAGCAGCGTAACTGACAGGCCTCTCACTGAAGCTTTCTTT
TRBV5-4	.	.	TRBJ1-2	CASSRPGHVYGYTF	TGTGCCAGCAGTCGACCGGGACACGTATATGGCTACACCTTC
TRBV11-3	.	.	TRBJ1-1	CASSLEGTAGTEAFF	TGTGCCAGCAGCTTAGAAGGTACCGCGGGCACTGAAGCTTTCTTT
TRBV11-3	TRBD1	.	TRBJ2-7	CASRGDRSSYEQYF	TGTGCCAGCAGGGGGGACAGAAGCTCCTACGAGCAGTACTTC
TRBV7-8	.	.	TRBJ1-2	CASSRSGHRSANYGYTF	TGTGCCAGCAGCCGATCGGGACACCGATCAGCTAACTATGGCTACACCTTC
TRBV4-1	TRBD2	.	TRBJ2-1	CASSQESLAGGTYNEQFF	TGCGCCAGCAGCCAAGAGAGTCTAGCGGGAGGCACCTACAATGAGCAGTTCTTC